One sample yielded the 4 T cell receptor beta chains listed below, sequenced in a study of sequential checkpoint blockade in melanoma (dated by TCRdb to about 2019). The sample's treatment or condition, from its label and the paper: randomized to nivolumab then ipilimumab (arm A) or the reverse (arm B). The library was generated by the immunoSEQ multiplex PCR assay. TCRdb provides this immuneACCESS table in a form limited to in-frame rearrangements. Some clones are lacking; in checked studies, under half of them reflect an unresolved V gene, and why the rest are absent is not known. The sample yields under 25,000 clones; around 75% were counted once. Jointly, the top ten make up 35% to 40% of the sample. Sequenced here: CD8+ T cells sorted from blood (inferred from file names), sampled from a patient given nivolumab and ipilimumab in sequence. These receptors originate from a human donor with melanoma.

The chain employs TRBV29-1 and TRBJ1-2; TRBD1 matches at 7 bases. The CDR3 is made up of 15 amino acids. The V gene's germline CDR1 is SQVTM and CDR2 ANQGSEA. With 5 bases clipped from V and 0 bases from J, the junction kept 9 bases outside the gene matches. The CDR3: CSVNEGGGPNYGYTF. In DNA, the CDR3 is TGCAGCGTTAACGAAGGAGGGGGCCCTAACTATGGCTACACCTTC. Full variable domain (outside the CDR3, taken from reference TRBV29-1 and TRBJ1-2): SAVISQKPSRDICQRGTSLTIQCQVDSQVTMMFWYRQQPGQSLTLIATANQGSEATYESGFVIDKFPISRPNLTFSTLTVSNMSPEDSSIYLCSVNEGGGPNYGYTFGSGTRLTVV.

The genes are TRBV29-1 and TRBJ1-1, with unresolved D. The V and J ends lost 6 bases and 8 bases respectively, with 13 bases between them. CDR3 length equals 11 residues. Germline loops: CDR1 SQVTM, CDR2 ANQGSEA. CDR3 region: CSVAEMLEAFF. In DNA, the CDR3 is TGCAGCGTCGCGGAAATGCTGGAAGCTTTCTTT.

This chain uses TRBV5-6 with TRBJ1-1; 9 bases match TRBD1. Looked up from germline, CDR1 is SGHDT and CDR2 is YYEEEE. The CDR3 runs to 14 residues. Germline trimming cut 3 bases from V and 10 bases from J; bases unmatched to any gene: 10. The CDR3 reads CASSSGTGIRGAFF. DNA for the CDR3: TGTGCCAGCAGCTCCGGGACAGGGATTCGGGGAGCTTTCTTT.

The CDR3 DNA reads TGTGCCAGCAGCCGGCTACTAGCGGTTAGTTCAGATACGCAGTATTTT. Translating it yields CASSRLLAVSSDTQYF. The chain uses TRBV27 and TRBJ2-3, with 8 bases identical to TRBD2. V dropped 6 bases and J dropped 4; count of bases not matched to a gene: 12. CDR3 size: 16 residues. CDR1 is MNHEY, CDR2 SMNVEV, per germline (reference sequence).